The 7 T cell receptor beta chains presented below share a single source sample, sequenced in a study of OX40 agonist ivuxolimab in advanced cancers. Only in-frame clones appear in the TCRdb table, and some are missing; sequencing was by immunoSEQ multiplex PCR. Here the sample spans around 92,000 clones, roughly 84% being singletons. Sequenced here: CD4+ or CD8+ T cells sorted from blood, sampled in a trial of the OX40 agonist ivuxolimab. The receptors here all came from an adult with an advanced solid tumor such as melanoma, head and neck, liver or kidney cancer.

CDR3 in amino acids: CASSRAGGHETQYF. CDR3 coding DNA: TGTGCCAGCTCCAGGGCGGGGGGGCACGAGACCCAGTACTTC. This rearrangement joins TRBV18 to TRBJ2-5; 9 nucleotides align to TRBD2. CDR3 size: 14 residues. The J segment lost 5 bases and the V segment lost 6 bases, leaving 7 bases of the junction unmatched. CDR1 is KGHSH and CDR2 is LQKENI in the germline V gene. The variable domain in full, completed from reference TRBV18 and TRBJ2-5, reads NAGVMQNPRHLVRRRGQEARLRCSPMKGHSHVYWYRQLPEEGLKFMVYLQKENIIDESGMPKERFSAEFPKEGPSILRIQQVVRGDSAAYFCASSRAGGHETQYFGPGTRLLVL.

This chain joins TRBV7-9 and TRBJ2-3, with TRBD2 matching 12 bases. Germline-derived CDR1 and CDR2 are SEHNR and FQNEAQ (reference sequence). The CDR3 covers 18 residues. Germline trimming cut 2 bases from V and 2 bases from J; bases unmatched to any gene: 8. DNA for the CDR3: TGTGCCAGCAGCTTAACTAGCGGGGGGCCTATCACCACAGATACGCAGTATTTT. Amino acid sequence: CASSLTSGGPITTDTQYF. The whole variable domain, filled in from reference TRBV7-9 and TRBJ2-3, reads DTGVSQNPRHKITKRGQNVTFRCDPISEHNRLYWYRQTLGQGPEFLTYFQNEAQLEKSRLLSDRFSAERPKGSFSTLEIQRTEQGDSAMYLCASSLTSGGPITTDTQYFGPGTRLTVL.

The rearrangement links TRBV6-1 to TRBJ2-5; 7 bases match TRBD1. Germline lookup yields CDR1 MNHNS and CDR2 SASEGT. This CDR3 spans 11 amino acids. The junction had 1 base not matched to a gene; V was cut back by 7 bases and J by 5 bases. The CDR3 DNA reads as TGTGCCAGCAAGGGGGCCGAGACCCAGTACTTC. It specifies CASKGAETQYF.

This clone was detected only once. The rearrangement links TRBV7-9 to TRBJ1-2, with D uncertain. V dropped 5 bases and J dropped 6 bases, with 10 bases sitting between them. The germline gives CDR1 SEHNR, CDR2 FQNEAQ (reference sequence). This CDR3 contains 12 residues. The CDR3 region is CASSQQNDGYTF. Here the CDR3 DNA reads TGTGCCAGCAGCCAACAAAATGATGGCTACACCTTC.

The V gene is TRBV28, the J gene TRBJ1-1, with D tentatively TRBD1 (6 bases). Deletions cut 5 bases from V and 0 bases from J, with 10 bases between. CDR1 is MDHEN and CDR2 is SYDVKM in the germline V gene. The CDR3 runs to 14 residues. The CDR3: CASSPGQLNTEAFF. The CDR3 DNA reads TGTGCCAGCAGTCCCGGACAGCTGAACACTGAAGCTTTCTTT.

The chain recombines TRBV7-9 with TRBJ2-2; D might be TRBD1 (6 bases). The germline V and J ends were trimmed by 5 bases and 0 bases, with 13 bases remaining between them. Germline-derived CDR1 and CDR2 are SEHNR and FQNEAQ (reference sequence). The CDR3 is 16 amino acids. Written as DNA, the CDR3 is TGTGCCAGCAGCCCTCCCGGGACAACGAACACCGGGGAGCTGTTTTTT. Translation gives CASSPPGTTNTGELFF.

The chain has TRBV7-8 and TRBJ1-2; D call uncertain. Germline V gene sequence: CDR1 SGHVS, CDR2 FQNEAQ. The CDR3 sequence is 12 residues long. CDR3 amino acids: CASGVFSYGYTF. CDR3 nucleotides: TGTGCGAGCGGGGTATTCTCTTATGGCTACACCTTC.